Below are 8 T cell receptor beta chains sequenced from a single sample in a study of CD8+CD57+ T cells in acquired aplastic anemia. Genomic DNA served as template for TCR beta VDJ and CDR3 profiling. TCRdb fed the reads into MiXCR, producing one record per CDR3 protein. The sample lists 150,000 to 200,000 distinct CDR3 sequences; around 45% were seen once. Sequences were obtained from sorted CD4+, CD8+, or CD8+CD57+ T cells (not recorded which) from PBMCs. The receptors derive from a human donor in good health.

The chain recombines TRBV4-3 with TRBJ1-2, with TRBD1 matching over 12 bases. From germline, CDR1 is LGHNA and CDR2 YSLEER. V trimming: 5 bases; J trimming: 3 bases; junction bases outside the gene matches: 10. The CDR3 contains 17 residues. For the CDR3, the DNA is TGCGCCAGCAGCTCTCCCGGGACAGGGGGCGCGGACTATGGCTACACCTTC. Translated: CASSSPGTGGADYGYTF.

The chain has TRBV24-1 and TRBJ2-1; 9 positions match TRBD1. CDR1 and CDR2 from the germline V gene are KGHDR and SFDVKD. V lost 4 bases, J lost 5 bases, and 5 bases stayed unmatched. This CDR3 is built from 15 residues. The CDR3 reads CATSEAGQGNNEQFF. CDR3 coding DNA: TGTGCCACCAGTGAAGCGGGACAGGGCAACAATGAGCAGTTCTTC.

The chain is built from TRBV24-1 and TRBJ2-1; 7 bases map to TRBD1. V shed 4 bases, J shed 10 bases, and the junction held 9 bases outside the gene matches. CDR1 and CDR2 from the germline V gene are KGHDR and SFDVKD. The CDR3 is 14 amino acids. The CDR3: CATSDRQGVGEQFF. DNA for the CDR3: TGTGCCACCAGTGACCGACAGGGAGTAGGGGAGCAGTTCTTC.

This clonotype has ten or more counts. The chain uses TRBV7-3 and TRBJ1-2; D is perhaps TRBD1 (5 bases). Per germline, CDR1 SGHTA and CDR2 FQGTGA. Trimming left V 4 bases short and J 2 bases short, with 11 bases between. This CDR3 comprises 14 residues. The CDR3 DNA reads TGTGCCAGCAGCTCGGGGGTACCAAACTATGGCTACACCTTC. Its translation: CASSSGVPNYGYTF.

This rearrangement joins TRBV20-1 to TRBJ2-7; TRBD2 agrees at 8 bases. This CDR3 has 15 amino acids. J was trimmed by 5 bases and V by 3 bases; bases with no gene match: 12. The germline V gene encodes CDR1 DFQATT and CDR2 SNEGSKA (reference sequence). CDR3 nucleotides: TGCAGTGCTAGCCCCCTCGCGGGAGGCGCGGACGAGCAGTACTTC. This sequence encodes CSASPLAGGADEQYF.

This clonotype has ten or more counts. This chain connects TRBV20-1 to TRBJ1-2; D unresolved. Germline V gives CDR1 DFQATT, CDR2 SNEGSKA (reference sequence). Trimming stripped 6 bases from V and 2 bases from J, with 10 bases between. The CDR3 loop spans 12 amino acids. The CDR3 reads CSAKAVNYGYTF. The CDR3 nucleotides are TGCAGTGCCAAGGCTGTAAACTATGGCTACACCTTC.

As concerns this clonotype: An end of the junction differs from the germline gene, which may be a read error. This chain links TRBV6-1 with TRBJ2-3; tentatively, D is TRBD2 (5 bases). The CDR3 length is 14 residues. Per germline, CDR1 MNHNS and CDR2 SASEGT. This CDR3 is CAISEGLAPDTQYF. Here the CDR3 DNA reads TGTGCCATCAGTGAAGGGCTAGCCCCAGATACGCAGTATTTT.

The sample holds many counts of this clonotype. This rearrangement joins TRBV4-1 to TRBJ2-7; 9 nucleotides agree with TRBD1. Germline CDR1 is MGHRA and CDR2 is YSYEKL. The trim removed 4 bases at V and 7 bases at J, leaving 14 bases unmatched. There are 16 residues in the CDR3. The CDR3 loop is CASSRAGTGRGWEQYF. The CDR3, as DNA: TGCGCCAGCAGCCGAGCCGGGACAGGGCGCGGGTGGGAGCAGTACTTC.